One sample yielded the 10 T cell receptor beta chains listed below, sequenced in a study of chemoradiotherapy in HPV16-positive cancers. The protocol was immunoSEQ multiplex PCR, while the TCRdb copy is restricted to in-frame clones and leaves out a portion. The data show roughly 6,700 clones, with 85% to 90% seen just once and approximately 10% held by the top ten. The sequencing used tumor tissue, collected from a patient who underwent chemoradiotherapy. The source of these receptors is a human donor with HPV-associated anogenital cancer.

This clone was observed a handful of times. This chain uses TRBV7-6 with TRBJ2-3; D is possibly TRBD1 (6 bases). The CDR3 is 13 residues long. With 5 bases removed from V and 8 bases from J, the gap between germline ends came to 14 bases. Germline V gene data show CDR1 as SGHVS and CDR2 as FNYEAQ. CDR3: CASSGSDRFTQYF. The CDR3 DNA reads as TGTGCCAGCAGCGGGTCGGACAGATTTACGCAGTATTTT.

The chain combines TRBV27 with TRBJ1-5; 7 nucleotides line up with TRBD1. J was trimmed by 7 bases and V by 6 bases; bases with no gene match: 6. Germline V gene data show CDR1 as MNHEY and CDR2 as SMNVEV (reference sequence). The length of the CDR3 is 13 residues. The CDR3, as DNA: TGTGCCAGCAGCCCTAACAGGGGACAGCCCCAGCATTTT. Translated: CASSPNRGQPQHF.

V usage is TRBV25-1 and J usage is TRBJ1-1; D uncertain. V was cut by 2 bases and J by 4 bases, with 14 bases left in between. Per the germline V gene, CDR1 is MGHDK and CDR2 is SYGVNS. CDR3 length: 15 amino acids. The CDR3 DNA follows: TGTGCCAGCAGTGAAGAAGAGCGGAGGAGCACTGAAGCTTTCTTT. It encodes CASSEEERRSTEAFF.

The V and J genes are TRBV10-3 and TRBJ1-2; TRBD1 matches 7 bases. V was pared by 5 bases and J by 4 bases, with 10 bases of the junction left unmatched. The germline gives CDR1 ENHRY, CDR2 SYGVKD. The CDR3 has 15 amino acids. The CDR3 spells CAISPTTTGSYGYTF. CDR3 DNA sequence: TGTGCCATCAGTCCTACCACGACAGGGAGCTATGGCTACACCTTC.

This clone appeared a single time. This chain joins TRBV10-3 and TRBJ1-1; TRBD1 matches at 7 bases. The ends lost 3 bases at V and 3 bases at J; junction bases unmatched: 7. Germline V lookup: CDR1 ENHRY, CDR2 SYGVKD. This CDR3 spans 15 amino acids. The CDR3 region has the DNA TGTGCCATCAGTGAAGATACAGGGGTAGACACTGAAGCTTTCTTT. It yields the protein CAISEDTGVDTEAFF.

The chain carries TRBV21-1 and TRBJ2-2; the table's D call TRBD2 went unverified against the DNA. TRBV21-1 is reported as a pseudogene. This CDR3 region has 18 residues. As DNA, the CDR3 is TGTGCCAGCAGCAAAGAGGGACTAGCGGGAACGAACACCGGGGAGCTGTTTTTT. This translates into CASSKEGLAGTNTGELFF.

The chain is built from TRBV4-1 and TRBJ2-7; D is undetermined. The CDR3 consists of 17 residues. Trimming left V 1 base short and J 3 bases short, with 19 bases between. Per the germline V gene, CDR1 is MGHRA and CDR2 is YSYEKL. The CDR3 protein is CASSQASDPSNNYEQYF. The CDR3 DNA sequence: TGCGCCAGCAGCCAAGCAAGTGACCCGAGCAACAACTACGAGCAGTACTTC.

The CDR3 protein is CATLGGFHTEAFF. The CDR3 coding sequence is TGTGCCACCTTAGGTGGGTTTCACACTGAAGCTTTCTTT. The rearrangement uses TRBV27 and TRBJ1-1; no clear D gene. Looked up from germline, CDR1 is MNHEY and CDR2 is SMNVEV (reference sequence). The CDR3 loop spans 13 amino acids. V dropped 10 bases and J dropped 3 bases, with 15 bases sitting between them.

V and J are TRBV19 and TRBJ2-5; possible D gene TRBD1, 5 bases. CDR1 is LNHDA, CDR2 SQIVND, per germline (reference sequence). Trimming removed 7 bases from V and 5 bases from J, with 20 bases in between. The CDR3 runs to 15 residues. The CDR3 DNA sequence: TGTGCCAGTACTAGTCAGGGATTGGTCTCCGAGACCCAGTACTTC. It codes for CASTSQGLVSETQYF.

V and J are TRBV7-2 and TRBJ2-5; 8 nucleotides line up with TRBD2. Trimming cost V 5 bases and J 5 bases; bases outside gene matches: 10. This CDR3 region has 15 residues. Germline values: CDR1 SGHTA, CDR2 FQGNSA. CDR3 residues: CASSLTSGARETQYF. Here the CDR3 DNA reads TGTGCCAGCAGCCTAACTAGCGGCGCTCGTGAGACCCAGTACTTC.